This T cell receptor beta chain emerged from a study of shared clonotypes between healthy human individuals. Study-wide findings and caveats: Compared with clonotypes that all four donors shared, non-shared clonotypes had lower generation probabilities.

The authors' processing: Filtering was not the same, since immunoSEQ gave junction-only sequences without quality scores. Sequencing was performed with immunoSEQ multiplex PCR; in TCRdb, only in-frame clones are kept and a portion is missing. The V and J calls and clone size were taken over from that table, and D and trimming were inferred from the DNA. The profile shows approximately 650,000 clones, over 95% of them singletons. Terminally differentiated effector memory CD45RA+ cells were excluded by CCR7 positive selection of CD45RO-negative cells. As concerns this clone: Antigen specificity is unknown.

This CDR3 is 13 amino acids long. The germline V and J ends were trimmed by 1 base and 10 bases, with 11 bases remaining between them. Germline V gives CDR1 LGHNA, CDR2 YNFKEQ. The sequence was obtained from a woman in her twenties or thirties in good health. The sequenced material came from naive CD8+ T cells sorted from blood. The chain links TRBV4-2 to TRBJ2-1, with D perhaps TRBD1 (5 bases). The CDR3 protein is CASSQGGSYEQFF. CDR3 bases: TGTGCCAGCAGCCAAGGGGGCTCATACGAGCAGTTCTTC.